This T cell receptor (beta chain) is from a study of CD8 T cells in Susac syndrome. The T cells that were sequenced for TCR beta were CD8+ and CD4+ cells from blood. Negative isolation yielded CD4+ and CD8+ T cells, and FACS enriched TEMRA cells. Concerning this clonotype: Antigen: not known.

The CDR3 is 15 residues long. Per the germline V gene, CDR1 is MNHNS and CDR2 is SASEGT. Trimming shortened V by 0 bases and J by 3 bases, and 9 bases separated the two germline ends. Reverse transcription used about 0.5 to 1 ug RNA and random hexamers. An immunoSEQ multiplex PCR amplified TCR beta CDR3 over 54 Vbeta and 13 Jbeta. TCRdb reprocessed the immunoSEQ multiplex PCR reads with MiXCR, giving one entry per CDR3 protein. The table has around 170,000 distinct CDR3 sequences, roughly 94% seen once; the top ten hold roughly 0.08%. Whole-study findings and limits: The study acknowledged a relatively small number of individuals in its TCR sequencing and HLA analysis.

The sequencing sample was made of CD4+ T cells from PBMCs. The chain links TRBV6-1 to TRBJ1-5; no clear D gene. The sequence was collected from a human donor in good health. As DNA, the CDR3 is TGTGCCAGCAGTGAAGCGAGAAGTTACAATCAGCCCCAGCATTTT. Its translation is CASSEARSYNQPQHF.